Reported below is one TCR beta chain. The table came from immunoSEQ multiplex PCR; TCRdb's copy has only in-frame clones and leaves some out. The sample gives some 130,000 clones, approximately 88% of which show up once; around 2.1% is in the top ten. Germline CDR1 reads LNHDA; CDR2 reads SQIVND (reference sequence). The CDR3 runs 12 residues. Trimming took 5 bases from V and 5 from J, leaving 7 bases between them. The entry originates in a study of blood T cell repertoires in COVID-19. Study information: The cDNA or gDNA used as material had been derived from T cells, B-cell-depleted T cells, or PBMCs.

The rearrangement uses TRBV19 and TRBJ2-1; D is unclear. This clonotype originated in a man aged 70 or older with active COVID-19. The source material was peripheral blood. CDR3 residues: CASSPLDNEQFF. CDR3 sequence (DNA): TGTGCCAGTAGTCCCCTTGACAATGAGCAGTTCTTC.